Presented here are 20 T cell receptor beta chains from one specimen sequenced in a study of blood T cell repertoires in COVID-19. Sequencing used immunoSEQ multiplex PCR; TCRdb keeps in-frame clones, though not all of them. The top ten clones hold roughly 14% of a sample with about 190,000 clones, roughly 80% of them seen once. The sequenced material came from peripheral blood. The receptors stem from a man over 45 who had recovered from COVID-19.

The chain uses TRBV6-5 and TRBJ1-3, with D unresolved. Trimming cost V 6 bases and J 1 base, with 10 bases left between them. Per the germline V gene, CDR1 is MNHEY and CDR2 is SVGAGI. CDR3 length: 14 amino acids. The CDR3 sequence is CASSRGGSGNTIYF. CDR3 nucleotide sequence: TGTGCCAGCAGCCGAGGAGGTTCTGGAAACACCATATATTTT.

This clone was observed a handful of times. The chain combines TRBV7-2 with TRBJ2-7; D possibly corresponds to TRBD1 (6 bases). The CDR3 extends over 15 amino acids. The germline V gene has CDR1 SGHTA and CDR2 FQGNSA. Trimming cost V 5 bases and J 2 bases, with 16 bases left between them. CDR3 DNA sequence: TGTGCCAGCAGCAAAGTAGGACAGCCACCCTACGAGCAGTACTTC. Translated, it gives CASSKVGQPPYEQYF.

This clone was detected only once. The rearrangement uses TRBV6-4 and TRBJ2-7; perhaps TRBD2 as D (5 bases). Per germline, CDR1 MRHNA and CDR2 SNTAGT. This CDR3 region has 15 residues. The germline V and J ends were trimmed by 1 base and 0 bases, with 10 bases remaining between them. CDR3 DNA: TGTGCCAGCAGTGACTTTTGGCGGGTCTCCTACGAGCAGTACTTC. Translation gives CASSDFWRVSYEQYF.

The V and J genes are TRBV11-2 and TRBJ1-2; unclear D gene. Germline values: CDR1 SGHAT, CDR2 FQNNGV. Deletions cut 1 base from V and 0 bases from J, with 6 bases between. The CDR3 length is 14 residues. The DNA for the CDR3 is TGTGCCAGCAGCTTAGTTAATACTAACTATGGCTACACCTTC. Encoded protein: CASSLVNTNYGYTF.

The chain uses TRBV28 and TRBJ2-1, with 11 bases that match TRBD2. The CDR3 length is 16 residues. V dropped 2 bases and J dropped 10; count of bases not matched to a gene: 10. The germline gives CDR1 MDHEN, CDR2 SYDVKM. The CDR3 DNA follows: TGTGCCAGCAGTTTAGGGTCGGGACTAGCGGCCCTAGAGCAGTTCTTC. Translation gives CASSLGSGLAALEQFF. Together with reference TRBV28 and TRBJ2-1, the CDR3 gives the full variable domain: DVKVTQSSRYLVKRTGEKVFLECVQDMDHENMFWYRQDPGLGLRLIYFSYDVKMKEKGDIPEGYSVSREKKERFSLILESASTNQTSMYLCASSLGSGLAALEQFFGPGTRLTVL.

CDR3 amino acids: CASRTGRSGNTIYF. CDR3 DNA sequence: TGCGCCAGCAGGACAGGTCGCTCTGGAAACACCATATATTTT. The chain joins TRBV5-1 to TRBJ1-3, with D tentatively TRBD1 (6 bases). The CDR3 length is 14 residues. Germline CDR1 and CDR2: SGHRS and YFSETQ. Trimming took off 5 bases at V and 0 bases at J, with 9 bases between the two ends.

The V and J genes are TRBV19 and TRBJ2-1; the match to TRBD2 covers 11 bases. Trimming at V came to 4 bases and at J to 5 bases, leaving 7 bases not matched to a gene. This CDR3 is 16 amino acids long. The germline V gene has CDR1 LNHDA and CDR2 SQIVND (reference sequence). CDR3 sequence (DNA): TGTGCCAGTAGTAACCGACTAGCGGGAATCGACAATGAGCAGTTCTTC. This sequence encodes CASSNRLAGIDNEQFF.

The chain's CDR3 is CASSIRETQYF. The CDR3, as DNA: TGTGCCAGTAGTATCAGGGAGACCCAGTACTTC. The chain is built from TRBV19 and TRBJ2-5; D ambiguous. There are 11 residues in the CDR3. V was pared by 3 bases and J by 5 bases, with 4 bases between. Per germline, CDR1 LNHDA and CDR2 SQIVND (reference sequence).

This sequence joins TRBV7-6 and TRBJ2-5, with D uncertain. The germline V gene encodes CDR1 SGHVS and CDR2 FNYEAQ. The length of the CDR3 is 14 residues. With 2 bases removed from V and 2 bases from J, the gap between germline ends came to 9 bases. Written as DNA, the CDR3 is TGTGCCAGCAGCTTATTATCCAGACAAGAGACCCAGTACTTC. This encodes CASSLLSRQETQYF.

This clone was recorded a few times. The V gene is TRBV4-2, the J gene TRBJ2-1; 12 bases are shared with TRBD2. V shed 0 bases, J shed 8 bases, and the junction held 5 bases outside the gene matches. The CDR3 is 16 amino acids. Germline V gene lookup returns CDR1 LGHNA and CDR2 YNFKEQ. CDR3 amino acids: CASSQETSGSLHEQFF. The CDR3 region has the DNA TGTGCCAGCAGCCAAGAGACTAGCGGGAGTCTTCATGAGCAGTTCTTC.

This rearrangement joins TRBV7-8 to TRBJ2-7; no reliable D call. CDR3 size: 12 residues. Trimming cost V 4 bases and J 2 bases, with 6 bases left between them. Looked up from germline, CDR1 is SGHVS and CDR2 is FQNEAQ. The DNA of the CDR3 is TGTGCCAGCAGCTGGCAGGCCTACGAGCAGTACTTC. Translated: CASSWQAYEQYF.

The V call is TRBV9, the J call TRBJ2-3; no firm D call. The CDR3 has 14 residues. Trimming took off 0 bases at V and 3 bases at J, with 8 bases between the two ends. Germline CDR1 reads SGDLS; CDR2 reads YYNGEE. The CDR3 sequence is CASSVEEVTDTQYF. Written as DNA, the CDR3 is TGTGCCAGCAGCGTAGAAGAGGTGACAGATACGCAGTATTTT. The entire variable domain, with the rest obtained from reference TRBV9 and TRBJ2-3, is as follows: DSGVTQTPKHLITATGQRVTLRCSPRSGDLSVYWYQQSLDQGLQFLIQYYNGEERAKGNILERFSAQQFPDLHSELNLSSLELGDSALYFCASSVEEVTDTQYFGPGTRLTVL.

The chain uses TRBV3-1 (or the pseudogene TRBV3-2) and TRBJ2-7; D might be TRBD2 (5 bases). CDR1 and CDR2 from the germline V gene are LGHDT and YNNKEL (reference sequence). Trimming pared 3 bases from V and 5 bases from J, leaving 26 bases between. The length of the CDR3 is 18 residues. CDR3 in amino acids: CASSQNKSRTRGIHEQYF. CDR3 nucleotide sequence: TGTGCCAGCAGCCAGAACAAATCAAGGACGCGAGGGATCCACGAGCAGTACTTC.

The rearrangement joins TRBV18 to TRBJ1-3; no definite D call. The CDR3 is made up of 15 amino acids. Per germline, CDR1 KGHSH and CDR2 LQKENI. Trimming cost V 3 bases and J 0 bases, with 9 bases left between them. The CDR3 reads CASSPTPFSGNTIYF. CDR3 nucleotide sequence: TGTGCCAGCTCACCTACACCTTTCTCTGGAAACACCATATATTTT.

The CDR3 sequence is CASSLGTTNYGYTF. CDR3 nucleotides: TGTGCCAGCAGCTTGGGCACCACTAACTATGGCTACACCTTC. The rearrangement links TRBV7-2 to TRBJ1-2; D gene ambiguous. CDR3 length: 14 residues. Germline CDR1 reads SGHTA; CDR2 reads FQGNSA. Trimming stripped 3 bases from V and 0 bases from J, with 8 bases between.

The chain joins TRBV3-1 (or the pseudogene TRBV3-2) to TRBJ2-1; the D is unclear. V shed 0 bases and J shed 10 bases, with 10 bases lying between them. CDR1 and CDR2 (germline): LGHDT, YNNKEL (reference sequence). The CDR3 is 13 amino acids. Here the CDR3 reads CASSQEQLLEQFF. CDR3 DNA sequence: TGTGCCAGCAGCCAAGAACAGCTTTTGGAGCAGTTCTTC.

This rearrangement joins TRBV3-1 (or the pseudogene TRBV3-2) to TRBJ1-5; D remains unclear. V was cut by 0 bases and J by 3 bases, with 12 bases left in between. Germline CDR1 LGHDT, CDR2 YNNKEL (reference sequence). This CDR3 comprises 16 residues. The CDR3 region has the DNA TGTGCCAGCAGCCAAGATCCGGCGGCAGACAATCAGCCCCAGCATTTT. The encoded protein is CASSQDPAADNQPQHF.

The rearrangement links TRBV5-1 to TRBJ2-2, with a possible D match to TRBD2 (5 bases). Germline CDR1 SGHRS, CDR2 YFSETQ. The V end was cut by 4 bases, the J end by 0 bases, with 10 bases between. CDR3 length: 15 residues. The DNA for the CDR3 is TGCGCCAGCAGCCCGAGCGGCCCGAACACCGGGGAGCTGTTTTTT. The encoded protein is CASSPSGPNTGELFF.

The chain carries TRBV11-3 and TRBJ2-5; D gene ambiguous. Germline V lookup: CDR1 SGHNT, CDR2 YENEEA. V was pared by 1 base and J by 2 bases, with 14 bases between. The CDR3 covers 16 residues. The CDR3 protein is CASSLGRQTIQETQYF. CDR3 sequence (DNA): TGTGCCAGCAGCTTAGGGCGCCAGACAATTCAAGAGACCCAGTACTTC.

This clone was detected only a few times. The chain couples TRBV7-2 to TRBJ2-2; TRBD1 matches 8 bases. The CDR3 has 17 residues. V lost 0 bases to trimming and J lost 4 bases; unmatched junction nucleotides: 7. Per the germline V gene, CDR1 is SGHTA and CDR2 is FQGNSA. The CDR3 is CASSLASGTGGTGELFF. In nucleotides, the CDR3 is TGTGCCAGCAGCTTAGCGTCTGGAACAGGGGGCACCGGGGAGCTGTTTTTT.